This TCR beta chain was recorded in a study of technical replicates of blood from several donors. Libraries were prepared by immunoSEQ multiplex PCR; TCRdb keeps only in-frame clonotypes and omits some of them. The sample gives 65,000 to 90,000 clones, 90% to 95% of which show up once; around 4.6% is in the top ten. The CDR3 runs 15 residues. The trim removed 3 bases at V and 5 bases at J, leaving 4 bases unmatched. Per germline, CDR1 PRHDT and CDR2 FYEKMQ (reference sequence). The sequencing input was PBMCs. The chain joins TRBV13 to TRBJ2-3; 11 nucleotides line up with TRBD1. The receptor comes from a human donor in good health. Some clones in this sample may be carry-over from other donors' samples. The CDR3 DNA reads as TGTGCCAGCAGCTTTGGACAGGGGGCAGGAGATACGCAGTATTTT. Its translation is CASSFGQGAGDTQYF.